Following are 12 T cell receptor beta chains from one sample sequenced in a study of blood T cells in healthy people across ages. Primed by a sample-barcoded 5' primer and a J-beta primer mix, a second PCR proceeded for about 6 to 12 cycles. TCRdb reprocessed the 5' RACE reads with MiXCR, giving one entry per CDR3 protein. The table lists about a million distinct CDR3 sequences, roughly 50% of them singletons, with about a fifth in the top ten. Sequenced material: blood. The receptors here all came from a woman aged 60-75 years in good health.

V and J are TRBV27 and TRBJ2-3, with D perhaps matching TRBD1 or TRBD2 (5 bases each). Germline-derived CDR1 and CDR2 are MNHEY and SMNVEV (reference sequence). The length of the CDR3 is 15 residues. The V end was cut by 6 bases, the J end by 4 bases, with 17 bases between. The CDR3 nucleotides read TGTGCCAGCAGCACGAGGGGCTTGAGGGCAGATACGCAGTATTTT. Amino acid sequence: CASSTRGLRADTQYF.

The V gene is TRBV2, the J gene TRBJ2-7; the match to TRBD1 covers 7 bases. Germline V lookup: CDR1 SNHLY, CDR2 FYNNEI. V was clipped by 8 bases and J by 1 base; unmatched bases: 8. The CDR3 runs 14 residues. This CDR3 reads CASFPGQKSYEQYF. CDR3 in DNA: TGTGCCAGCTTCCCGGGACAGAAGTCCTACGAGCAGTACTTC.

The chain uses TRBV10-3 and TRBJ1-4, with 7 bases fitting TRBD1. This CDR3 spans 19 amino acids. J was trimmed by 7 bases and V by 0 bases; bases with no gene match: 17. Germline V gene sequence: CDR1 ENHRY, CDR2 SYGVKD. CDR3 bases: TGTGCCATCAGTGAGTCGCTAGTTGAGGCCGGGACAGTCGGTGAAAAACTGTTTTTT. This sequence encodes CAISESLVEAGTVGEKLFF.

This chain connects TRBV28 to TRBJ2-7; D remains ambiguous. Trimming cost V 6 bases and J 4 bases, with 10 bases left between them. The CDR3 consists of 12 residues. The germline gives CDR1 MDHEN, CDR2 SYDVKM. The DNA for the CDR3 is TGTGCCAGCAGGCAAAGCAATTACGAGCAGTACTTC. Amino acids: CASRQSNYEQYF. Combining the CDR3 with reference TRBV28 and TRBJ2-7 gives the whole variable domain DVKVTQSSRYLVKRTGEKVFLECVQDMDHENMFWYRQDPGLGLRLIYFSYDVKMKEKGDIPEGYSVSREKKERFSLILESASTNQTSMYLCASRQSNYEQYFGPGTRLTVT.

V is TRBV18 and J is TRBJ2-3; 8 positions match TRBD1. CDR3 length equals 15 residues. The germline gives CDR1 KGHSH, CDR2 LQKENI. Trimming at V came to 3 bases and at J to 0 bases, leaving 2 bases not matched to a gene. The CDR3 sequence: CASSPGQGSTDTQYF. CDR3 nucleotide sequence: TGTGCCAGCTCACCCGGACAGGGTAGCACAGATACGCAGTATTTT.

The table lists this clonotype with a few counts. The chain uses TRBV20-1 and TRBJ2-5; D is uncertain. Germline CDR1 and CDR2: DFQATT and SNEGSKA (reference sequence). V lost 4 bases to trimming and J lost 2 bases, with 8 bases between them. This CDR3 is built from 12 residues. The CDR3 coding sequence is TGCAGTGCTATCCCCTCACAAGAGACCCAGTACTTC. It is translated as CSAIPSQETQYF.

The chain is built from TRBV28 and TRBJ2-4, with 7 bases fitting TRBD2. The end of the DNA fits TRBJ2-7 better, so the J call may be wrong. The CDR3 contains 14 residues. Looked up from germline, CDR1 is MDHEN and CDR2 is SYDVKM. The DNA for the CDR3 is TGTGCCAGCAGTTTAGGACTAGTTTTGGACGAGCAGTACTTC. Translated: CASSLGLVLDEQYF.

Only a few counts were recorded for this clonotype. The V gene is TRBV7-2, the J gene TRBJ1-1; D is perhaps TRBD1 (5 bases). Trimming stripped 5 bases from V and 1 base from J, with 11 bases between. This CDR3 is built from 14 residues. Germline CDR1 SGHTA, CDR2 FQGNSA. In DNA form, the CDR3 reads TGTGCCAGCAGCGTTCAGGGTGGGAACACTGAAGCTTTCTTT. It codes for CASSVQGGNTEAFF.

The V and J genes are TRBV21-1 and TRBJ2-4; the D call TRBD1 from the table was never checked on the DNA. TRBV21-1 represents a pseudogene. The CDR3 is made up of 15 amino acids. CDR3 sequence (DNA): TGTGCCAGAATCGGACAGGGAAATGGGGAAAACATTCAGTACTTC. As protein: CARIGQGNGENIQYF.

Regarding this clonotype: One junction end does not reproduce the germline sequence, and a read error may be involved. The chain links TRBV7-2 to TRBJ2-1, with TRBD1 matching 7 bases. The J call may be incorrect, as the DNA end agrees better with TRBJ2-7. The germline V gene has CDR1 SGHTA and CDR2 FQGNSA. The CDR3 has 15 residues. The DNA for the CDR3 is TGTGCCCGCAGCAGGGGGACGGGACACCAGTACGAGCAGTACTTC. The encoded protein is CARSRGTGHQYEQYF.

CDR3 in DNA: TGTGCCAGCATCAGTCCCCCGGGGGGCAATGAGCAGTTCTTC. Its translation: CASISPPGGNEQFF. V gene TRBV28 combines with J gene TRBJ2-1, with 7 bases aligning to TRBD2. With V trimmed by 7 bases and J by 6 bases, 9 bases remained unmatched. Germline CDR1 reads MDHEN; CDR2 reads SYDVKM. The CDR3 is 14 residues long. Looking up the rest from reference TRBV28 and TRBJ2-1 gives the full variable domain: DVKVTQSSRYLVKRTGEKVFLECVQDMDHENMFWYRQDPGLGLRLIYFSYDVKMKEKGDIPEGYSVSREKKERFSLILESASTNQTSMYLCASISPPGGNEQFFGPGTRLTVL.

This clonotype appeared many times. The V call is TRBV12-3 or TRBV12-4, the J call TRBJ1-2; D uncertain. This CDR3 region has 13 residues. V lost 3 bases, J lost 5 bases, and 10 bases lay in between. The CDR3 region is CASSLWSDYGYTF. In DNA form, the CDR3 reads TGTGCCAGCAGTTTGTGGTCGGATTATGGCTACACCTTC.